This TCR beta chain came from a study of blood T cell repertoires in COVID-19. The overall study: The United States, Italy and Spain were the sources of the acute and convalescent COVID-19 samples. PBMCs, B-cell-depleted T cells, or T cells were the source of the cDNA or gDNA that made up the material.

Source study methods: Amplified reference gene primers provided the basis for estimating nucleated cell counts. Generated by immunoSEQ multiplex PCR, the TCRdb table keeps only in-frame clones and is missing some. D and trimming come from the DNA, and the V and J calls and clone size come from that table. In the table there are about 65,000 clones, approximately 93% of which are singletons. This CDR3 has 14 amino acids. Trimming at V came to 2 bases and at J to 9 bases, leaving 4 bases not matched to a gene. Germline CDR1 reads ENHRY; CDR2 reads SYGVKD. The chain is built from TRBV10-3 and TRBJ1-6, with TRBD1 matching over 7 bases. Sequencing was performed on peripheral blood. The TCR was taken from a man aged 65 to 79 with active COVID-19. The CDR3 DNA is TGTGCCATCAGTGAGGTGGGACAGCCTTCACCCCTCCACTTT. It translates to CAISEVGQPSPLHF.